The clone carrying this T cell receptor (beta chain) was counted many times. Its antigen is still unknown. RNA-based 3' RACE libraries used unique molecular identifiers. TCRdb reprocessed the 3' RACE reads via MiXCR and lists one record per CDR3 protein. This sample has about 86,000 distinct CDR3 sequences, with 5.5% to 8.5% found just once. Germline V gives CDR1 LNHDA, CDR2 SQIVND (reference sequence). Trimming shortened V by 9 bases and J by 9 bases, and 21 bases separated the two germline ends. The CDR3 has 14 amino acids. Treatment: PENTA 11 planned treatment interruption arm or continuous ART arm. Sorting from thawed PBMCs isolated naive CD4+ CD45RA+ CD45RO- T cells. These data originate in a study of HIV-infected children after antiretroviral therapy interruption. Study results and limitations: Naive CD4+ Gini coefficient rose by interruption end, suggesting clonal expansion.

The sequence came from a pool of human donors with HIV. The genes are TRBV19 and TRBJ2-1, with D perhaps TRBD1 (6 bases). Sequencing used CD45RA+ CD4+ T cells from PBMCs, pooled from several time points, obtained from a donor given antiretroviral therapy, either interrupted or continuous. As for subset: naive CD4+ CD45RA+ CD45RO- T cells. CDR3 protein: CASSPGQNYAEQFF. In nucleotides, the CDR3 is TGTGCCAGCAGCCCTGGACAGAACTATGCTGAGCAGTTCTTC.